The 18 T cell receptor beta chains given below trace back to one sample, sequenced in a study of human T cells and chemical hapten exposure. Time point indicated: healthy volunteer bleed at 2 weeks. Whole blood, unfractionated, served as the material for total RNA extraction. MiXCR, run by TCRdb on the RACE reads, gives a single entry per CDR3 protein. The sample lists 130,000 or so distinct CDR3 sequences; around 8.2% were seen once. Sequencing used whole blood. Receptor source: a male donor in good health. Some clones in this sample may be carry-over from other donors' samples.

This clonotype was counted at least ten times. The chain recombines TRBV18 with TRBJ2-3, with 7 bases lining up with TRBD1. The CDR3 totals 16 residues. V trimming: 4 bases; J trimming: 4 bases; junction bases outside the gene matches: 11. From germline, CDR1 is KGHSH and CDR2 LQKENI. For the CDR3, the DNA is TGTGCCAGCTCACTATACAAAGCAAGGGGGCCAGATACGCAGTATTTT. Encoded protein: CASSLYKARGPDTQYF.

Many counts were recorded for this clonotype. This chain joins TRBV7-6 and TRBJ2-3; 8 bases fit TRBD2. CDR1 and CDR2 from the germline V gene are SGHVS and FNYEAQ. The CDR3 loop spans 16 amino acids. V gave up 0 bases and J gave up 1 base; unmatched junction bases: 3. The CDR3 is CASSLALAGRTDTQYF. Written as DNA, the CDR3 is TGTGCCAGCAGCTTAGCGCTAGCGGGTCGCACAGATACGCAGTATTTT.

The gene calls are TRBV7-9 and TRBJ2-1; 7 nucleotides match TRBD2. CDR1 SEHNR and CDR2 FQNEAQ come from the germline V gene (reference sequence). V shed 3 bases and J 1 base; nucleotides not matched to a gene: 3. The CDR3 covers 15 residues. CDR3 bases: TGTGCCAGCAGCTTCGTGGGAGGGTCCTACAATGAGCAGTTCTTC. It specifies CASSFVGGSYNEQFF.

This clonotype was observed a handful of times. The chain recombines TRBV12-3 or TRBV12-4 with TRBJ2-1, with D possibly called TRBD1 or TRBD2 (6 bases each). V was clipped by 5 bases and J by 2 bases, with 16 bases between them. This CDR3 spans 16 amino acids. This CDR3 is CASSANRRGAYNEQFF. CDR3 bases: TGTGCCAGCAGTGCAAACAGGAGGGGGGCCTACAATGAGCAGTTCTTC.

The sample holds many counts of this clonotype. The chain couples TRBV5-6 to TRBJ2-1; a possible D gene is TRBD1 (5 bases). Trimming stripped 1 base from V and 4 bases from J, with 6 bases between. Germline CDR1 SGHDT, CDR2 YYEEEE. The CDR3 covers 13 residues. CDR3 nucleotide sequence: TGTGCCAGCAGCTTGAGGGGATACAATGAGCAGTTCTTC. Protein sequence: CASSLRGYNEQFF.

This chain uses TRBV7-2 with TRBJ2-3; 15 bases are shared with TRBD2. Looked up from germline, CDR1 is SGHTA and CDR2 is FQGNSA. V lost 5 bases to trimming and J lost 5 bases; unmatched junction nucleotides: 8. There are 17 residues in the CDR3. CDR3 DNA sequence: TGTGCCAGCAGCATAACTACGGGACTAGCGGGAGGAGATACGCAGTATTTT. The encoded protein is CASSITTGLAGGDTQYF.

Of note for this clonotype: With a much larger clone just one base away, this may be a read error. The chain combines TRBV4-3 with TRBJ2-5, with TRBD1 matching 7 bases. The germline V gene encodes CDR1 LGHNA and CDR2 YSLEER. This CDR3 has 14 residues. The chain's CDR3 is CTSSRDRGQETQYF. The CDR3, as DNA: TGCACCAGCAGCCGGGACAGAGGACAAGAGACCCAGTACTTC.

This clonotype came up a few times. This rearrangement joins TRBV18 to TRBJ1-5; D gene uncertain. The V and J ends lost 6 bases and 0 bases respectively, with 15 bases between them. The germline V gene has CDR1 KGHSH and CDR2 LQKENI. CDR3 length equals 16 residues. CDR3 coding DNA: TGTGCCAGCTCCACCGGCCCGCCTTATAGCAATCAGCCCCAGCATTTT. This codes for CASSTGPPYSNQPQHF.

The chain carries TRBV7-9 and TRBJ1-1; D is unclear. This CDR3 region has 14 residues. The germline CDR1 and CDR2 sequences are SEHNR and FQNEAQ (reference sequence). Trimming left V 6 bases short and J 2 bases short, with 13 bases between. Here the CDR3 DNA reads TGTGCCAGCAGTTCTGGAAATACCAACACTGAAGCTTTCTTT. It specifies CASSSGNTNTEAFF. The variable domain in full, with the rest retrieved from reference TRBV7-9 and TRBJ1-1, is DTGVSQNPRHKITKRGQNVTFRCDPISEHNRLYWYRQTLGQGPEFLTYFQNEAQLEKSRLLSDRFSAERPKGSFSTLEIQRTEQGDSAMYLCASSSGNTNTEAFFGQGTRLTVV.

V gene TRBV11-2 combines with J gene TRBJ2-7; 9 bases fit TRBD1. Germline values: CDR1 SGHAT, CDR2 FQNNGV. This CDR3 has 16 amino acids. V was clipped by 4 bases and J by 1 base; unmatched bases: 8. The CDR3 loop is CASSSLRDRVSYEQYF. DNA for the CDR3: TGTGCCAGCAGCTCTCTCCGGGACAGGGTTTCCTACGAGCAGTACTTC.

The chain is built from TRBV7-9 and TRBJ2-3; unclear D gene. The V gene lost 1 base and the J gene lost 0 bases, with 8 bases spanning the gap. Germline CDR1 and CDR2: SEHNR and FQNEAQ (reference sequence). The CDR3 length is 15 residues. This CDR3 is CASSLVKNSTDTQYF. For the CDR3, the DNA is TGTGCCAGCAGCTTAGTTAAGAATAGCACAGATACGCAGTATTTT.

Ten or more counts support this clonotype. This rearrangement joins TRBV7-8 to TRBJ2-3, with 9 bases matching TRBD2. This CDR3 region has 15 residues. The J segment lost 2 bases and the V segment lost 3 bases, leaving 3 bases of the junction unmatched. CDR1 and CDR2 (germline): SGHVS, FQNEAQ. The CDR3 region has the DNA TGTGCCAGCAGCTTGGCTAGCGGGAACACAGATACGCAGTATTTT. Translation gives CASSLASGNTDTQYF.

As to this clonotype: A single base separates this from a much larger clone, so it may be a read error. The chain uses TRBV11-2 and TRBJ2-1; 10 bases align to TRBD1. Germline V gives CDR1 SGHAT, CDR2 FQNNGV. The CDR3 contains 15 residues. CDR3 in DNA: TGTGTCAGCAGCTCCGGGACAGGGGAATACAATGAGCAGTTCTTC. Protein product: CVSSSGTGEYNEQFF.

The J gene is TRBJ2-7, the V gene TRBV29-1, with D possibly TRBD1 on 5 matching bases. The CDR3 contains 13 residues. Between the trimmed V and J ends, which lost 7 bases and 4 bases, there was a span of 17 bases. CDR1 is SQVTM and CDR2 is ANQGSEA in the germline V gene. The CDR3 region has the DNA TGCAGCGGGATCAGGGCCGACAGTTACGAGCAGTACTTC. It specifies CSGIRADSYEQYF.

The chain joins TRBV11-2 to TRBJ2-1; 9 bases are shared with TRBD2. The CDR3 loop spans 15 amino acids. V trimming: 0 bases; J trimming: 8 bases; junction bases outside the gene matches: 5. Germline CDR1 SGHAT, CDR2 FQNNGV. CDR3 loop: CASSLELAGYDEQFF. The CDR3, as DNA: TGTGCCAGCAGCTTAGAGCTAGCGGGGTATGATGAGCAGTTCTTC.

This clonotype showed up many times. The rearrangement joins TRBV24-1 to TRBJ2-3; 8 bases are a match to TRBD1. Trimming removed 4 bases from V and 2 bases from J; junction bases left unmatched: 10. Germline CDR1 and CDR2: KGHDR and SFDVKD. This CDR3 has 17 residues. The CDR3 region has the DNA TGTGCCACCAGTGACGGACAGGGCATGCTACTCACAGATACGCAGTATTTT. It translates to CATSDGQGMLLTDTQYF.

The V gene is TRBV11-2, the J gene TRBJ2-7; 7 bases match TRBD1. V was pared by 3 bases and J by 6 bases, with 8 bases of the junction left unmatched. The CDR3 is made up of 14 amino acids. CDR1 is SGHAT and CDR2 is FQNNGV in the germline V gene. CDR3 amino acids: CASSFPTGPREQYF. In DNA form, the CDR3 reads TGTGCCAGCAGCTTCCCGACAGGGCCGCGCGAGCAGTACTTC.

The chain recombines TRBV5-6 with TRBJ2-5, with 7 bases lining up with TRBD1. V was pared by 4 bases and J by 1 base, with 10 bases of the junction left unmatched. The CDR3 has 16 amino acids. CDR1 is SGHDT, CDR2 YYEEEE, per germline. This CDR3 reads CASSGPLRQGQETQYF. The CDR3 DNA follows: TGTGCCAGCAGCGGACCCCTCCGACAGGGCCAAGAGACCCAGTACTTC.